Each of the 23 T cell receptor beta chains below was sequenced from the same sample in a study of read filtering for tumor transcriptome and immune sequencing. Molecular barcoded adaptors covering alpha/delta and beta/gamma chains were used on approximately 440 ng RNA. TCRdb re-derived calls from the reads in MiXCR, one entry per CDR3 protein. The table has 100,000 to 150,000 distinct CDR3 sequences, 10% to 15% seen once; the top ten hold about 10%. The sample was a population of CD138-negative cells sorted from bone marrow. The origin of the receptors is a donor at least 40 years old with multiple myeloma.

This clonotype was recorded at least ten times. V is TRBV7-9 and J is TRBJ2-1; the match to TRBD2 covers 8 bases. CDR3 size: 17 residues. Losses at the gene ends were 4 bases for V and 0 bases for J; bases not matched to a gene: 8. In germline, CDR1 is SEHNR, CDR2 FQNEAQ (reference sequence). CDR3 sequence reads: CASSSTSGLTSYNEQFF. The CDR3 bases are TGTGCCAGCAGCTCAACTAGCGGCCTAACCTCCTACAATGAGCAGTTCTTC.

This clonotype was recorded a few times. A much larger clone is a single base away; this may be a read error. This likely comes from a read error, as the CDR3 has no conserved phenylalanine or tryptophan at its end. This sequence joins TRBV7-7 and TRBJ2-2, with D possibly TRBD2 on 5 matching bases. Germline CDR1 SSHAT, CDR2 FNYEAQ (reference sequence). The CDR3 has 14 residues. The CDR3 DNA is TGTGCTAGCAGCTTAGGAGGGAACACCGGGGAGCTGTTTCTT. Protein product: CASSLGGNTGELFL.

This clonotype has more than one count but fewer than ten. The chain recombines TRBV19 with TRBJ1-5; D is unresolved. V gave up 5 bases and J gave up 3 bases, with 8 bases separating them. This CDR3 has 13 residues. Per germline, CDR1 LNHDA and CDR2 SQIVND (reference sequence). The CDR3 DNA is TGTGCCAGTAGTCTCTATTACAATCAGCCCCAGCATTTT. Translated: CASSLYYNQPQHF.

As to this clonotype: A read error may explain this, as a much larger clone is one base away. The chain joins TRBV25-1 to TRBJ2-5, with D perhaps TRBD2 (7 bases). The CDR3 loop spans 12 amino acids. CDR1 and CDR2 (germline): MGHDK, SYGVNS. The CDR3 region is CASTGGLDTQYF. The CDR3 region has the DNA TGTGCGAGCACGGGGGGCTTGGACACCCAGTACTTC.

In its sample, this clonotype was seen many times. This chain connects TRBV12-3 or TRBV12-4 to TRBJ1-4; D might be TRBD1 (5 bases). The CDR3 contains 14 residues. The ends were cut back, 6 bases at V and 2 bases at J, with 10 bases in the middle. This CDR3 reads CASSKGRTNEKLFF. The CDR3, as DNA: TGTGCCAGCAGCAAGGGACGGACTAATGAAAAACTGTTTTTT.

This clonotype was detected many times. This chain uses TRBV7-8 with TRBJ2-5; no clear D gene. CDR1 and CDR2 (germline): SGHVS, FQNEAQ. The CDR3 is 13 residues long. V dropped 1 base and J dropped 4 bases, with 7 bases sitting between them. CDR3 residues: CASSLEFGETQYF. CDR3 DNA: TGTGCCAGCAGCTTAGAGTTTGGAGAGACCCAGTACTTC.

The chain combines TRBV12-3 or TRBV12-4 with TRBJ2-1; D possibly corresponds to TRBD2 (5 bases). The CDR3 extends over 13 amino acids. Trimming stripped 7 bases from V and 9 bases from J, with 16 bases between. Here the CDR3 DNA reads TGTGCCAGCACTACTCGCGCCGAGGGTGAGCAGTTCTTC. As protein: CASTTRAEGEQFF.

This clonotype was detected ten times or more. The V and J genes are TRBV20-1 and TRBJ2-3, with 8 bases that match TRBD1. The V segment lost 6 bases and the J segment 1 base; nucleotides outside the gene matches: 6. This CDR3 is built from 14 residues. From germline, CDR1 is DFQATT and CDR2 SNEGSKA (reference sequence). The CDR3 reads CSARSTGGTDTQYF. CDR3 DNA sequence: TGCAGTGCCCGCTCGACAGGGGGCACAGATACGCAGTATTTT.

Remarks on this clonotype: One base away lies a much larger clone, so this may be a sequencing read error. The chain combines TRBV7-2 with TRBJ2-5; D is perhaps TRBD2 (6 bases). This CDR3 is 13 amino acids long. Germline V CDR1 and CDR2: SGHTA, FQGNSA. V gave up 9 bases and J gave up 9 bases, with 20 bases separating them. The CDR3 region has the DNA TGTGCCAGTACTCGAGAGATCGGGGAGGCCCAGTACTTC. Encoded protein: CASTREIGEAQYF.

This clonotype was detected ten times or more. The chain recombines TRBV4-1 with TRBJ1-4, with D unresolved. Germline lookup yields CDR1 MGHRA and CDR2 YSYEKL. The length of the CDR3 is 16 residues. Trimming took off 0 bases at V and 6 bases at J, with 14 bases between the two ends. The CDR3 loop reads CASSQDRARADEKLFF. In DNA, the CDR3 is TGCGCCAGCAGCCAAGATAGGGCCAGAGCGGATGAAAAACTGTTTTTT.

This clonotype was detected a few times. This chain connects TRBV19 to TRBJ1-2; D is unclear. The CDR3 runs to 12 residues. The V gene lost 5 bases and the J gene lost 6 bases, with 10 bases spanning the gap. CDR1 and CDR2 (germline): LNHDA, SQIVND (reference sequence). The CDR3 DNA follows: TGTGCCAGTAGTCACCCCTACCATGGCTACACCTTC. Translation gives CASSHPYHGYTF.

This clonotype turned up a few times. The gene calls are TRBV2 and TRBJ1-2; D not resolved. V was trimmed by 0 bases and J by 8 bases, leaving 13 bases between them. The germline CDR1 and CDR2 sequences are SNHLY and FYNNEI. The CDR3 extends over 14 amino acids. The CDR3 nucleotides read TGTGCCAGCAGTGAAGCGCTGACGACATCCGGCTACACCTTC. As protein: CASSEALTTSGYTF.

Remarks on this clonotype: The germline gene is not matched at one end of the junction; a read error may be the cause. This chain uses TRBV7-3 with TRBJ2-3, with no clear D. Germline values: CDR1 SGHTA, CDR2 FQGTGA. This CDR3 contains 17 residues. The CDR3 reads CASSLIGRGRATDMQYF. The CDR3, as DNA: TGTGCCAGCAGCTTAATCGGTAGAGGTAGGGCCACAGATATGCAGTATTTT. Using reference TRBV7-3 and TRBJ2-3 for the parts outside the CDR3, the full variable domain is GAGVSQTPSNKVTEKGKYVELRCDPISGHTALYWYRQSLGQGPEFLIYFQGTGAADDSGLPNDRFFAVRPEGSVSTLKIQRTERGDSAVYLCASSLIGRGRATDMQYFGPGTRLTVL.

This clonotype was recorded many times. V is TRBV5-1 and J is TRBJ2-1; D remains ambiguous. V was pared by 0 bases and J by 7 bases, with 11 bases between. Germline lookup yields CDR1 SGHRS and CDR2 YFSETQ. The CDR3 runs 14 residues. CDR3 nucleotide sequence: TGCGCCAGCAGCTTGGAGGTGCCTATTAATGAGCAGTTCTTC. Its translation: CASSLEVPINEQFF.

This clonotype occurred a few times. The rearrangement joins TRBV9 to TRBJ2-2, with TRBD2 matching 13 bases. J lost 8 bases, V lost 9 bases, and 7 bases had no gene match. The V gene's germline CDR1 is SGDLS and CDR2 YYNGEE. This CDR3 is built from 14 residues. The CDR3 protein is CATTSGRARGELFF. The CDR3, as DNA: TGTGCCACCACTAGCGGGAGGGCCAGGGGGGAGCTGTTTTTT.

This clonotype came up many times. The gene calls are TRBV6-1 and TRBJ1-1; 7 positions agree with TRBD1. The CDR3 totals 14 residues. J lost 8 bases, V lost 4 bases, and 10 bases had no gene match. CDR1 is MNHNS and CDR2 is SASEGT in the germline V gene. CDR3 in DNA: TGTGCCAGCAGTGTTCGGACAGGAAGAAAAGAAGCTTTCTTT. The encoded protein is CASSVRTGRKEAFF.

This clonotype was found many times. The rearrangement uses TRBV20-1 and TRBJ1-5, with D possibly matching TRBD1 (5 bases). The CDR3 extends over 13 amino acids. V lost 3 bases and J lost 5, with 11 bases in between. CDR1 is DFQATT and CDR2 is SNEGSKA in the germline V gene (reference sequence). The chain's CDR3 is CSARAGGDQPQHF. For the CDR3, the DNA is TGCAGTGCTAGGGCCGGGGGAGATCAGCCCCAGCATTTT.

This clonotype came up many times. This chain links TRBV7-9 with TRBJ2-3; TRBD2 aligns across 7 bases. Germline values: CDR1 SEHNR, CDR2 FQNEAQ (reference sequence). The trim removed 2 bases at V and 3 bases at J, leaving 5 bases unmatched. This CDR3 comprises 15 residues. The CDR3 nucleotides are TGTGCCAGCAGCTTAATCACGGGAGGAACAGATACGCAGTATTTT. Translated: CASSLITGGTDTQYF.

This clonotype was recorded at least ten times. The chain couples TRBV28 to TRBJ2-7, with 9 bases matching TRBD1. Per germline, CDR1 MDHEN and CDR2 SYDVKM. The V gene end was trimmed by 4 bases and the J gene end by 6 bases; junction bases not matched to a gene: 7. The CDR3 sequence is 14 residues long. CDR3 loop: CASSSGQGSREQYF. CDR3 in DNA: TGTGCCAGCAGTTCGGGACAGGGCTCTCGCGAGCAGTACTTC.

This clonotype was counted ten times or more. The V call is TRBV9, the J call TRBJ1-1, with D unresolved. This CDR3 is built from 15 residues. CDR1 and CDR2 (germline): SGDLS, YYNGEE. V was cut by 0 bases and J by 0 bases, with 9 bases left in between. The CDR3 DNA reads TGTGCCAGCAGCGTAGCTCCAGGAATGAACACTGAAGCTTTCTTT. Protein sequence: CASSVAPGMNTEAFF.

This clonotype has at least ten counts. V usage is TRBV11-2 and J usage is TRBJ2-7; TRBD2 might be the D (6 bases). Germline CDR1 reads SGHAT; CDR2 reads FQNNGV. This CDR3 contains 15 residues. Trimming shortened V by 0 bases and J by 5 bases, and 14 bases separated the two germline ends. CDR3 nucleotides: TGTGCCAGCAGCTTAGAGCTGGCGGGGATCAACGAGCAGTACTTC. Protein: CASSLELAGINEQYF.

This clonotype was detected a few times. This could be a read error, since a much larger clone is one nucleotide away. This sequence joins TRBV6-1 and TRBJ2-1; 15 bases are a match to TRBD2. The CDR3 extends over 17 amino acids. Germline CDR1 reads MNHNS; CDR2 reads SASEGT. V gave up 8 bases and J gave up 9 bases; unmatched junction bases: 14. CDR3 loop: CASGRIRTSGGDSEQFF. In DNA form, the CDR3 reads TGTGCCAGCGGAAGGATCCGGACTAGCGGGGGGGACAGTGAGCAGTTCTTC.

This clonotype was recorded a few times. A read error is possible here, since a much larger clone lies one base away. The V and J genes are TRBV28 and TRBJ2-3; possibly TRBD1 for D (6 bases). CDR3 length: 17 amino acids. Germline V CDR1 and CDR2: MDHEN, SYDVKM. CDR3: CASSSLGVGQITVTQYF. The CDR3 DNA reads TGTGCCAGCAGTAGTTTGGGTGTTGGACAGATAACAGTTACGCAGTATTTT.